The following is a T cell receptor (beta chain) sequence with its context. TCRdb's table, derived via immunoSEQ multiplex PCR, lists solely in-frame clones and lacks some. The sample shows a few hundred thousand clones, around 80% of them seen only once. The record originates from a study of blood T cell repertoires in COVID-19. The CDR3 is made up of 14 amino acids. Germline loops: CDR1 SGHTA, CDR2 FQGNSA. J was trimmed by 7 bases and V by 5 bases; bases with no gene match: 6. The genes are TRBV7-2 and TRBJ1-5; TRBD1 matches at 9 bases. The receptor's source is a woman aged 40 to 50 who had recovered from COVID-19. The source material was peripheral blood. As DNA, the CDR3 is TGTGCCAGCAGCGTACAGGGGGCTTGGCAGCCCCAGCATTTT. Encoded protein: CASSVQGAWQPQHF.